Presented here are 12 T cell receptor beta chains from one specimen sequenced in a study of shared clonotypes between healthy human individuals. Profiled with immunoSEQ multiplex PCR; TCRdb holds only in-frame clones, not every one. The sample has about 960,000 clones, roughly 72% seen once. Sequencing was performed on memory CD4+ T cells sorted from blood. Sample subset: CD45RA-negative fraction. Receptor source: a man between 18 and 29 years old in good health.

CDR3 sequence: CASSEDRGAGQPQHF. The CDR3 DNA follows: TGTGCCAGCAGTGAGGACAGGGGAGCAGGGCAGCCCCAGCATTTT. V and J are TRBV2 and TRBJ1-5; 9 nucleotides agree with TRBD1. Germline-derived CDR1 and CDR2 are SNHLY and FYNNEI. V was clipped by 3 bases and J by 7 bases; unmatched bases: 7. The CDR3 is 15 residues long. The entire variable domain, with the rest obtained from reference TRBV2 and TRBJ1-5, is as follows: EPEVTQTPSHQVTQMGQEVILRCVPISNHLYFYWYRQILGQKVEFLVSFYNNEISEKSEIFDDQFSVERPDGSNFTLKIRSTKLEDSAMYFCASSEDRGAGQPQHFGDGTRLSIL.

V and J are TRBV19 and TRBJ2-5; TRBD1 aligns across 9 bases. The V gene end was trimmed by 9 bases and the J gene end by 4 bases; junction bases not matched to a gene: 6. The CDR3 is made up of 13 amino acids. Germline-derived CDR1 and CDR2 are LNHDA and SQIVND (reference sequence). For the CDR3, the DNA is TGTGCCAGCCAGGGACAGGGAACAGAGACCCAGTACTTC. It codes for CASQGQGTETQYF.

In DNA, the CDR3 is TGCGCCAGCAGCACAGGGTGGGGCAATCAGCCCCAGCATTTT. Translation gives CASSTGWGNQPQHF. V usage is TRBV5-1 and J usage is TRBJ1-5; D may be TRBD1 (6 bases). The CDR3 spans 14 residues. V was clipped by 4 bases and J by 2 bases, with 10 bases between them. Germline V gene sequence: CDR1 SGHRS, CDR2 YFSETQ.

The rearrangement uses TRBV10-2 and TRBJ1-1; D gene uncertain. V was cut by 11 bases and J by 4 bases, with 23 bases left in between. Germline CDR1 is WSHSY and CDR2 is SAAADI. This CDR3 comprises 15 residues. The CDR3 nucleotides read TGCGCCCGATACCGGGCCCCGGGCAAAGGCACTGAAGCTTTCTTT. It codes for CARYRAPGKGTEAFF.

CDR3: CASSRSGTDYEKLFF. CDR3 sequence (DNA): TGTGCCAGCAGTCGTAGCGGGACAGATTATGAAAAACTGTTTTTT. The V and J genes are TRBV7-2 and TRBJ1-4, with TRBD1 matching over 7 bases. Unmatched junction bases numbered 10, after V lost 6 bases and J lost 6 bases. Germline CDR1 is SGHTA and CDR2 is FQGNSA. The CDR3 covers 15 residues.

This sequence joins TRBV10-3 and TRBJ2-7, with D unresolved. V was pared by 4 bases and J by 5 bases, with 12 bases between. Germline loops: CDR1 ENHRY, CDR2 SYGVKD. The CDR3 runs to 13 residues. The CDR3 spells CAISGLASNEQYF. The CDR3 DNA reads TGTGCCATCAGTGGCCTCGCAAGTAACGAGCAGTACTTC.

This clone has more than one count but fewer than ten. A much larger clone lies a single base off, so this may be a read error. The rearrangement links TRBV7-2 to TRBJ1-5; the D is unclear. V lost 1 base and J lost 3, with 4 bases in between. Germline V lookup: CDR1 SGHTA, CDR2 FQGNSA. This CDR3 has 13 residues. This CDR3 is CASSLGNNQPQHF. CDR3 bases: TGTGCCAGCAGCTTAGGGAACAATCAGCCCCAGCATTTT.

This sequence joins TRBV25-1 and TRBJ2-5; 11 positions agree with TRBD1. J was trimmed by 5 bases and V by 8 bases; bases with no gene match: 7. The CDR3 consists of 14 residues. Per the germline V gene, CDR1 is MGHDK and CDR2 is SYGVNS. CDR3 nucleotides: TGTGCCAGCTCTACGGACAGGGGGCAGGAGACCCAGTACTTC. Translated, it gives CASSTDRGQETQYF.

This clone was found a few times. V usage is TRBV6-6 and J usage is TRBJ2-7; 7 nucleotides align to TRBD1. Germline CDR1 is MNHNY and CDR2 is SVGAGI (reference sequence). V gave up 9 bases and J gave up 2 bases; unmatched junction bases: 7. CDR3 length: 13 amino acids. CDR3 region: CASQTGAAYEQYF. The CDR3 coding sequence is TGTGCCAGTCAAACAGGGGCAGCCTACGAGCAGTACTTC.

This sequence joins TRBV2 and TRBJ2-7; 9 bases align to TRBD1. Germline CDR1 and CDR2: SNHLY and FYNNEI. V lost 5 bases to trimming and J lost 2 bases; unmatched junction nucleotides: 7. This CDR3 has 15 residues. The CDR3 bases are TGTGCCAGCAGTTCCGGGACAGGGATAACCTACGAGCAGTACTTC. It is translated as CASSSGTGITYEQYF.

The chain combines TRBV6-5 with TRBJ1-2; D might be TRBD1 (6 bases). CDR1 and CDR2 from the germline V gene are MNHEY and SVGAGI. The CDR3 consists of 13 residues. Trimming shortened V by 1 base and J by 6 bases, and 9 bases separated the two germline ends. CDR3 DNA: TGTGCCAGCAGTTACTGGCAGGGGCATGGCTACACCTTC. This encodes CASSYWQGHGYTF.

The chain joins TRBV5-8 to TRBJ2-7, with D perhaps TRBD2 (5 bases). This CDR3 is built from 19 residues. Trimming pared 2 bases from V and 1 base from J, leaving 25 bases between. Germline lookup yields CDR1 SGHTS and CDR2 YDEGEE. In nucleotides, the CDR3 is TGTGCCAGCAGCTTAGGCGGGCCGCGCTTATATCTGGGTTCCTACGAGCAGTACTTC. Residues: CASSLGGPRLYLGSYEQYF.